The clone carrying this TCR beta chain came up once. Its specificity is not known. Trimming at V came to 4 bases and at J to 2 bases, leaving 6 bases not matched to a gene. Germline lookup yields CDR1 MGHRA and CDR2 YSYEKL. The CDR3 consists of 16 residues. The sample originates from a study of cytotoxic CD8 clonotypes in ibrutinib-treated CLL. Study in general: Patients attained approximately 25 partial and 2 complete responses; at median 68 months, 14 remained remitted while roughly 12 progressed. Findings and limits, study-wide: Clonality increased at ibrutinib response and stayed stable in sustained remission. At progression, however, it fell back toward baseline.

Only in-frame clones appear in the TCRdb table, and some are missing; sequencing was by immunoSEQ multiplex PCR. The sample carries approximately 330,000 clones, almost 80% recorded once. This TCR was recovered from a human donor with chronic lymphocytic leukemia. Sequenced here: PBMCs, sampled before ibrutinib treatment. The chain recombines TRBV4-1 with TRBJ2-7, with 12 positions matching TRBD2. As DNA, the CDR3 is TGCGCCAGCAGCCTTACTGGACTAGCGGGGACCTACGAGCAGTACTTC. Translation: CASSLTGLAGTYEQYF.